These T cell receptor beta chains were read from a single sample in a study of identical twins. TCRdb re-called the 5' RACE reads through MiXCR, storing one row per CDR3 protein. The sample includes approximately 620,000 distinct CDR3 sequences, approximately 9% seen only once; the top ten take approximately 0.94%. These data were also filed under a second study, of yellow fever vaccine responses in identical twins.

The sequenced sample was PBMCs. Receptor source: a woman aged 18-29 years in good health. Both conserved end residues are part of each CDR3. The D gene is left open where the match is weak. Not every row has a clone size; where given, it reads once, few, many or a size class.

V gene: TRBV7-2; J gene: TRBJ1-2; D gene: NA; clone size: few; CDR3 protein: CASGNYTF; CDR3 DNA: TGTGCCAGCGGGAACTACACCTTC
V gene: TRBV15; J gene: TRBJ2-7; D gene: TRBD1; clone size: few; CDR3 protein: CATSSSSRGTGSPSSYEQYF; CDR3 DNA: TGTGCCACCAGCAGTAGCAGTAGGGGGACAGGGTCTCCGAGCTCCTACGAGCAGTACTTC
V gene: TRBV9; J gene: TRBJ2-3; D gene: NA; clone size: many; CDR3 protein: CASSVFLEDTQYF; CDR3 DNA: TGTGCCAGCAGCGTATTTCTCGAAGATACGCAGTATTTT
V gene: TRBV12-3/TRBV12-4; J gene: TRBJ2-1; D gene: TRBD2; clone size: many; CDR3 protein: CASSLATSGIYNEQFF; CDR3 DNA: TGTGCCAGCAGTTTAGCGACTAGCGGGATATACAATGAGCAGTTCTTC
V gene: TRBV5-1; J gene: TRBJ1-1; D gene: NA; clone size: NA; CDR3 protein: CASSLEEAMNSEAFF; CDR3 DNA: TGCGCCAGCAGCTTGGAGGAGGCAATGAATTCTGAAGCTTTCTTT
V gene: TRBV20-1; J gene: TRBJ1-1; D gene: NA; clone size: few; CDR3 protein: CSATKTGSNTEAFF; CDR3 DNA: TGCAGTGCTACCAAGACAGGCTCGAACACTGAAGCTTTCTTT
V gene: TRBV29-1; J gene: TRBJ1-2; D gene: NA; clone size: NA; CDR3 protein: CSVVYGPQCFF; CDR3 DNA: TGCAGCGTGGTTTATGGCCCCCAATGTTTTTTC
V gene: TRBV20-1; J gene: TRBJ2-4; D gene: NA; clone size: NA; CDR3 protein: CSASFPPPRAKNIQYF; CDR3 DNA: TGCAGTGCTAGTTTTCCGCCGCCCAGAGCCAAAAACATTCAGTACTTC
V gene: TRBV7-6; J gene: TRBJ2-2; D gene: NA; clone size: many; CDR3 protein: CASSFGTASTGELFF; CDR3 DNA: TGTGCCAGCAGTTTCGGAACAGCGAGCACCGGGGAGCTGTTTTTT
V gene: TRBV7-2; J gene: TRBJ2-7; D gene: NA; clone size: NA; CDR3 protein: CASSLSWRERGEQYF; CDR3 DNA: TGTGCCAGCAGCTTATCTTGGCGGGAAAGAGGCGAGCAGTACTTC
V gene: TRBV6-2/TRBV6-3; J gene: TRBJ2-5; D gene: NA; clone size: few; CDR3 protein: CASSPSYDRAETQYF; CDR3 DNA: TGTGCCAGCAGCCCGAGTTATGACCGAGCGGAGACCCAGTACTTC
V gene: TRBV5-6; J gene: TRBJ2-7; D gene: TRBD2; clone size: NA; CDR3 protein: CASKVPGGEQYF; CDR3 DNA: TGTGCCAGCAAGGTACCGGGGGGCGAGCAGTACTTC
V gene: TRBV4-3; J gene: TRBJ1-1; D gene: TRBD1; clone size: many; CDR3 protein: CASSLETGEAFF; CDR3 DNA: TGCGCCAGCAGCCTGGAGACAGGGGAAGCTTTCTTT
V gene: TRBV20-1; J gene: TRBJ2-5; D gene: NA; clone size: few; CDR3 protein: CSASRTGIQETQYF; CDR3 DNA: TGCAGTGCTAGTAGAACAGGGATTCAAGAGACCCAGTACTTC
V gene: TRBV7-9; J gene: TRBJ2-1; D gene: NA; clone size: many; CDR3 protein: CASSSRDSGSGNEQFF; CDR3 DNA: TGTGCCAGCAGCTCAAGGGACTCGGGTTCGGGGAATGAGCAGTTCTTC
V gene: TRBV11-1; J gene: TRBJ1-1; D gene: NA; clone size: NA; CDR3 protein: CASSLGGRVEGPNTEAFF; CDR3 DNA: TGTGCCAGCAGTCTAGGCGGGAGGGTAGAGGGGCCGAACACTGAAGCTTTCTTT
V gene: TRBV29-1; J gene: TRBJ2-3; D gene: NA; clone size: few; CDR3 protein: CSVDGVAPDTQYF; CDR3 DNA: TGCAGCGTTGATGGGGTAGCCCCAGATACGCAGTATTTT
V gene: TRBV4-3; J gene: TRBJ2-2; D gene: NA; clone size: few; CDR3 protein: CASSQEVRVPGELFF; CDR3 DNA: TGCGCCAGCAGCCAGGAAGTGAGGGTTCCCGGGGAGCTGTTTTTT
V gene: TRBV28; J gene: TRBJ2-1; D gene: TRBD1; clone size: NA; CDR3 protein: CASSLQGIREQFF; CDR3 DNA: TGTGCCAGCAGCCTACAGGGGATTAGGGAGCAGTTCTTC
V gene: TRBV6-2/TRBV6-3; J gene: TRBJ2-3; D gene: NA; clone size: many; CDR3 protein: CASSYDWDTQYF; CDR3 DNA: TGTGCCAGCAGCTACGATTGGGATACGCAGTATTTT
V gene: TRBV20-1; J gene: TRBJ2-4; D gene: NA; clone size: NA; CDR3 protein: CSARTPGVRQNIQYF; CDR3 DNA: TGCAGTGCTAGGACCCCAGGGGTGAGACAAAACATTCAGTACTTC
V gene: TRBV27; J gene: TRBJ2-7; D gene: TRBD1; clone size: few; CDR3 protein: CASSLRQGAVYEQYF; CDR3 DNA: TGTGCCAGCAGTCTTAGACAGGGGGCGGTTTACGAGCAGTACTTC
V gene: TRBV30; J gene: TRBJ1-6; D gene: NA; clone size: few; CDR3 protein: CAWTGSGGSPLHF; CDR3 DNA: TGTGCCTGGACAGGGTCCGGCGGTTCACCCCTCCACTTT
V gene: TRBV24-1; J gene: TRBJ2-5; D gene: TRBD1; clone size: many; CDR3 protein: CATSDLGDRGSETQYF; CDR3 DNA: TGTGCCACCAGTGATTTGGGGGACAGGGGATCAGAGACCCAGTACTTC
V gene: TRBV20-1; J gene: TRBJ1-1; D gene: TRBD1; clone size: many; CDR3 protein: CSASRQGANTEAFF; CDR3 DNA: TGCAGTGCTAGCAGACAGGGTGCGAACACTGAAGCTTTCTTT
V gene: TRBV12-3/TRBV12-4; J gene: TRBJ2-3; D gene: TRBD2; clone size: NA; CDR3 protein: CASLGLAGSTDTQYF; CDR3 DNA: TGTGCCAGCCTCGGACTAGCGGGTAGCACAGATACGCAGTATTTT
V gene: TRBV15; J gene: TRBJ2-4; D gene: NA; clone size: many; CDR3 protein: CATSRDRNLRQADIQYF; CDR3 DNA: TGTGCCACCAGCAGAGATCGGAATTTGAGGCAGGCAGACATTCAGTACTTC
V gene: TRBV14; J gene: TRBJ2-7; D gene: NA; clone size: NA; CDR3 protein: CASSQDLRGRAYEQYF; CDR3 DNA: TGTGCCAGCAGCCAAGATCTACGGGGGCGAGCCTACGAGCAGTACTTC
V gene: TRBV5-1; J gene: TRBJ1-2; D gene: TRBD1; clone size: many; CDR3 protein: CASSLDRGLDGYTF; CDR3 DNA: TGCGCCAGCAGCCTAGACAGGGGGCTCGATGGCTACACCTTC
V gene: TRBV7-9; J gene: TRBJ2-1; D gene: NA; clone size: few; CDR3 protein: CASSLVDSEGYNEQFF; CDR3 DNA: TGTGCCAGCAGCTTAGTTGACAGTGAGGGATACAATGAGCAGTTCTTC
V gene: TRBV29-1; J gene: TRBJ2-5; D gene: TRBD1; clone size: NA; CDR3 protein: CSTRTGGRETQYF; CDR3 DNA: TGCAGTACAAGGACAGGGGGCAGGGAGACCCAGTACTTC
V gene: TRBV6-2/TRBV6-3; J gene: TRBJ2-7; D gene: NA; clone size: few; CDR3 protein: CASAQALSYEQYF; CDR3 DNA: TGTGCCAGCGCTCAAGCTCTCTCCTACGAGCAGTACTTC
V gene: TRBV15; J gene: TRBJ2-7; D gene: TRBD1; clone size: few; CDR3 protein: CATSGTGDRGSRYEQYF; CDR3 DNA: TGTGCCACCAGCGGTACGGGGGACAGGGGCTCGCGGTACGAGCAGTACTTC
V gene: TRBV5-1; J gene: TRBJ2-1; D gene: TRBD1; clone size: many; CDR3 protein: CASSKGQGGNEQFF; CDR3 DNA: TGCGCCAGCAGCAAGGGACAGGGAGGCAATGAGCAGTTCTTC
V gene: TRBV20-1; J gene: TRBJ2-5; D gene: TRBD2; clone size: NA; CDR3 protein: CSAPGLAGGEYF; CDR3 DNA: TGCAGTGCACCGGGACTAGCGGGAGGCGAGTACTTC
V gene: TRBV6-5; J gene: TRBJ2-2; D gene: NA; clone size: NA; CDR3 protein: CASSLGQHTGELFF; CDR3 DNA: TGTGCCAGCAGTTTAGGACAGCACACCGGGGAGCTGTTTTTT
V gene: TRBV7-2; J gene: TRBJ2-2; D gene: NA; clone size: NA; CDR3 protein: CASSLAPAGELFF; CDR3 DNA: TGTGCCAGCAGCTTAGCGCCCGCCGGGGAGCTGTTTTTT
V gene: TRBV7-2; J gene: TRBJ2-7; D gene: NA; clone size: NA; CDR3 protein: CASSLLERREQYF; CDR3 DNA: TGTGCCAGCAGCTTGTTAGAAAGGCGCGAGCAGTACTTC
V gene: TRBV2; J gene: TRBJ2-7; D gene: TRBD1; clone size: NA; CDR3 protein: CAGHRGYEQYF; CDR3 DNA: TGTGCCGGACACAGGGGTTACGAGCAGTACTTC
V gene: TRBV5-4; J gene: TRBJ2-5; D gene: TRBD1; clone size: NA; CDR3 protein: CASSLGQGRKTQYF; CDR3 DNA: TGTGCCAGCAGTTTGGGACAGGGTAGAAAGACCCAGTACTTC
V gene: TRBV24-1; J gene: TRBJ2-2; D gene: TRBD1; clone size: NA; CDR3 protein: CATSDLGTAKNTGELFF; CDR3 DNA: TGTGCCACCAGTGACCTCGGGACAGCTAAGAACACCGGGGAGCTGTTTTTT
V gene: TRBV11-2; J gene: TRBJ2-6; D gene: TRBD2; clone size: once; CDR3 protein: CASSSGGATGTGANVLTF; CDR3 DNA: TGTGCCAGCAGCTCGGGGGGGGCTACAGGGACTGGGGCCAACGTCCTGACTTTC
V gene: TRBV7-2; J gene: TRBJ1-5; D gene: NA; clone size: many; CDR3 protein: CASSLGSGANQPQHF; CDR3 DNA: TGTGCCAGCAGCTTAGGATCAGGGGCCAATCAGCCCCAGCATTTT
V gene: TRBV6-2/TRBV6-3; J gene: TRBJ2-7; D gene: TRBD2; clone size: NA; CDR3 protein: CASTVGGRPSSYEQYF; CDR3 DNA: TGTGCCAGCACAGTAGGCGGGAGGCCTAGCTCCTACGAGCAGTACTTC
V gene: TRBV21-1; J gene: TRBJ2-2; D gene: NA; clone size: NA; CDR3 protein: CASSKAGQGVSGELFF; CDR3 DNA: TGTGCCAGCAGCAAAGCTGGACAGGGGGTATCCGGGGAGCTGTTTTTT
V gene: TRBV20-1; J gene: TRBJ2-5; D gene: TRBD2; clone size: NA; CDR3 protein: CSARDGLGGLSVQETQYF; CDR3 DNA: TGCAGTGCTAGAGACGGACTAGGAGGCTTGTCCGTCCAAGAGACCCAGTACTTC
V gene: TRBV6-2/TRBV6-3; J gene: TRBJ1-1; D gene: NA; clone size: few; CDR3 protein: CASRVGTEYLNTEAFF; CDR3 DNA: TGTGCCAGCAGGGTTGGGACCGAATACTTGAACACTGAAGCTTTCTTT
V gene: TRBV14; J gene: TRBJ2-6; D gene: NA; clone size: NA; CDR3 protein: CASSQVLGALGANVLTF; CDR3 DNA: TGTGCCAGCAGCCAAGTTTTAGGGGCGCTTGGGGCCAACGTCCTGACTTTC
V gene: TRBV20-1; J gene: TRBJ1-5; D gene: TRBD1; clone size: NA; CDR3 protein: CSAPGGQGAVQPQHF; CDR3 DNA: TGCAGTGCACCTGGGGGACAGGGGGCAGTTCAGCCCCAGCATTTT